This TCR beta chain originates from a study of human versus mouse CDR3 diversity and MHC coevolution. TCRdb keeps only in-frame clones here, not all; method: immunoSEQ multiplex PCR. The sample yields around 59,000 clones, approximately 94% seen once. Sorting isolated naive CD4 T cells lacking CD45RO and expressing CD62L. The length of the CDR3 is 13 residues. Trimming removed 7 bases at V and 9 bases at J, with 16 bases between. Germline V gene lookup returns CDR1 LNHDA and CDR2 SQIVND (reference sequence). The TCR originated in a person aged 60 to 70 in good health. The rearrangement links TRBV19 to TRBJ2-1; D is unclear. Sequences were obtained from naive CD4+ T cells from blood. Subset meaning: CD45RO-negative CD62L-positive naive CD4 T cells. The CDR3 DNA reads TGTGCCAGTACGGCGGTAGTGATGGGTGAGCAGTTCTTC. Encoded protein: CASTAVVMGEQFF.